This TCR beta chain was documented in a study of PD-1 blockade in classical Hodgkin lymphoma. V lost 6 bases, J lost 3 bases, and 11 bases lay in between. Germline V gene sequence: CDR1 ENHRY, CDR2 SYGVKD. The CDR3 consists of 13 residues. All trial patients relapsed after autologous stem cell transplantation. Best response was recorded as complete response, partial response or progressive disease. Study results and caveats: Compared with baseline, CD4+ but not CD8+ TCR diversity had risen significantly by C4D1. Compared with healthy donors, newly diagnosed patients reportedly showed lower baseline TCR diversity.

Clones were read by immunoSEQ multiplex PCR, and TCRdb kept only the in-frame ones, dropping some. Counted here are 35,000 to 40,000 clones, around 90% occurring once; the ten biggest clones make up about 7.4%. On this clone itself: What it binds is unknown.

This TCR was sampled from a human donor with classical Hodgkin lymphoma. The starting material was peripheral blood mononuclear cells (PBMCs), obtained before the second cycle of nivolumab. The chain carries TRBV10-3 and TRBJ1-1; D possibly corresponds to TRBD1 (5 bases). In DNA, the CDR3 is TGTGCCATCAGGCTAGGGGCTTACACTGAAGCTTTCTTT. Translating it yields CAIRLGAYTEAFF.